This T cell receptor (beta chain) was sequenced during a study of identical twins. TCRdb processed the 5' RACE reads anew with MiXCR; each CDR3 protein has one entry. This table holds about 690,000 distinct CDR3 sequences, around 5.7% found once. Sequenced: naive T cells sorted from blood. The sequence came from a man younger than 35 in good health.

CDR3 sequence reads: CSASDTGTEQYF. The CDR3 DNA is TGCAGTGCTAGCGATACAGGAACCGAGCAGTACTTC. The chain combines TRBV20-1 with TRBJ2-7, with D perhaps matching TRBD1 (5 bases). From germline, CDR1 is DFQATT and CDR2 SNEGSKA (reference sequence). Trimming pared 3 bases from V and 6 bases from J, leaving 12 bases between. The CDR3 sequence is 12 residues long.